This T cell receptor beta chain was recovered during a study of identical twins. The CDR3 contains 16 residues. CDR1 is SGHRS and CDR2 is YFSETQ in the germline V gene. V was pared by 2 bases and J by 1 base, with 13 bases between. A universal primer site arose from template switching, and cDNA bore unique molecular identifiers. From the 5' RACE reads, TCRdb called clonotypes with MiXCR, one entry per CDR3 protein. Found here are 150,000 or so distinct CDR3 sequences, around 3.6% of them singletons; the top ten hold about 7.8%. This clonotype occurred many times. The V call is TRBV5-1, the J call TRBJ2-1, with a possible D match to TRBD2 (6 bases). The sequencing sample was made of memory T cells sorted from blood. The source is a man between 18 and 29 years old in good health. CDR3 protein: CASSFGGTGSYNEQFF. The CDR3 nucleotides read TGCGCCAGCAGCTTTGGAGGGACCGGGTCCTACAATGAGCAGTTCTTC.